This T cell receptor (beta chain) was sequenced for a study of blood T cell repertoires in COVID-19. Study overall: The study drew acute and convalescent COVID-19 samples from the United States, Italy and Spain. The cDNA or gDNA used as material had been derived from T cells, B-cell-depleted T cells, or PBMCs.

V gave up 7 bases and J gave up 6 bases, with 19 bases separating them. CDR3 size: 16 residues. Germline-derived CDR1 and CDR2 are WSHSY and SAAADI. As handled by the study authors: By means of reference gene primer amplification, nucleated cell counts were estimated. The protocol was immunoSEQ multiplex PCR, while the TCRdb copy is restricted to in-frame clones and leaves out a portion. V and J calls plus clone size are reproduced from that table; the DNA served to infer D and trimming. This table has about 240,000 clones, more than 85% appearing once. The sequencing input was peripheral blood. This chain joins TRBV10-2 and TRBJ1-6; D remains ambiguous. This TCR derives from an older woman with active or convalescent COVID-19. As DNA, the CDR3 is TGCGCCAGCATGCGTGCTAGGCCCACGACTAATTCACCCCTCCACTTT. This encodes CASMRARPTTNSPLHF.